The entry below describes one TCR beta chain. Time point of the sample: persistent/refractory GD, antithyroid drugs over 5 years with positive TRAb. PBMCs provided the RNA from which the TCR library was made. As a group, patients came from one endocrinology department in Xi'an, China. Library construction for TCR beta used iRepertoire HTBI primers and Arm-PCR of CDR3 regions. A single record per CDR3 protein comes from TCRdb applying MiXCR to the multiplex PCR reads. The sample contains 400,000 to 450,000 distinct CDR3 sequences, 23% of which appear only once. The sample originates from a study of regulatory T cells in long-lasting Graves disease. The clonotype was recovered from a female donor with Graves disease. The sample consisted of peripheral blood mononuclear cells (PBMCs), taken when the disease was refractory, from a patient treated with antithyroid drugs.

The CDR3 nucleotides are TGTGCCAGCAGCGTAACGTTAGGGGCGGACGGGGAGCTGTTTTTT. It translates to CASSVTLGADGELFF. The chain combines TRBV9 with TRBJ2-2; D may be TRBD1 (5 bases). Trimming cost V 1 base and J 7 bases, with 14 bases left between them. The CDR3 sequence is 15 residues long. Germline V gene sequence: CDR1 SGDLS, CDR2 YYNGEE.